This T cell receptor beta chain comes out of a study of vaccination and CD4 T cells after COVID-19. Study-level points and caveats: It was found that, in convalescent patients, 304 of 307 vaccine-specific clones were spike mono-reactive.

Treatment here: roughly ten-day PBMC culture with coronavirus spike peptide pools or control peptides (ViraFEST assay). Germline V gives CDR1 SQVTM, CDR2 ANQGSEA. The CDR3 consists of 15 residues. Trimming removed 5 bases from V and 1 base from J; junction bases left unmatched: 8. Oncomine TCR Beta short-read sequencing was applied to DNA from cultured CD4+ T cells. Genomic DNA from cultured CD4+ T cells was extracted. TCRdb re-analysed the PCR reads in MiXCR, keeping a single row per CDR3 protein. The sample lists fewer than 20,000 distinct CDR3 sequences, 30% to 45% occurring once. This clonotype was counted once. The target antigen is unknown.

The chain couples TRBV29-1 to TRBJ2-1; TRBD1 agrees at 7 bases. What was sequenced was CD4+ T cells from blood, cultured in vitro. The clonotype originates from a human donor who had recovered from COVID-19. The CDR3 sequence is CSVTTDRASYNEQFF. The CDR3 DNA follows: TGCAGCGTTACCACCGACAGGGCTTCCTACAATGAGCAGTTCTTC.